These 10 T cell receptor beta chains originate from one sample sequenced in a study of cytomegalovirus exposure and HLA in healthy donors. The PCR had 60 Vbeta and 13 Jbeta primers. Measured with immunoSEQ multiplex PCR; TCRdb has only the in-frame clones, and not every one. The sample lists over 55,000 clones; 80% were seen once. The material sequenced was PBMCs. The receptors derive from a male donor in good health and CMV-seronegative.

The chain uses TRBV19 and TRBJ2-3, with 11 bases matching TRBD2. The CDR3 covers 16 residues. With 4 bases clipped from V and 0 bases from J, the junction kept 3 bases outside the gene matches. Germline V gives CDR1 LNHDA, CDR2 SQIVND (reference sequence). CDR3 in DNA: TGTGCCAGTAGTAGCCTAGCGGGGGGCAGCACAGATACGCAGTATTTT. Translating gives CASSSLAGGSTDTQYF.

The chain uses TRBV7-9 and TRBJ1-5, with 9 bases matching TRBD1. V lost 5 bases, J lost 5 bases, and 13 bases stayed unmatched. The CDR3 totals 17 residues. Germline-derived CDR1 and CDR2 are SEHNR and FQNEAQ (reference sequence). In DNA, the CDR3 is TGTGCCAGCAGCCCTCGCTCCGGGACAGGGCAAGATCAGCCCCAGCATTTT. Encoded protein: CASSPRSGTGQDQPQHF.

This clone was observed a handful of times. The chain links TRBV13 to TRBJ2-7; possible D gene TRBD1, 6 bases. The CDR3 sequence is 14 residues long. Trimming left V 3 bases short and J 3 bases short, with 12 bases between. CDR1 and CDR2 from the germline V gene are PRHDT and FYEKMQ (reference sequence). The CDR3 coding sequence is TGTGCCAGCAGCTTCGGACAGTTAAGCTACGAGCAGTACTTC. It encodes CASSFGQLSYEQYF. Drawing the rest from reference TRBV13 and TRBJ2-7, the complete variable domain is AAGVIQSPRHLIKEKRETATLKCYPIPRHDTVYWYQQGPGQDPQFLISFYEKMQSDKGSIPDRFSAQQFSDYHSELNMSSLELGDSALYFCASSFGQLSYEQYFGPGTRLTVT.

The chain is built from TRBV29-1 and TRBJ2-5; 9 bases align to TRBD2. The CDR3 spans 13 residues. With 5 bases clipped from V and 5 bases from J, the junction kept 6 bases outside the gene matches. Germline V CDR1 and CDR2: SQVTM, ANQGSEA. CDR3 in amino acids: CSVLAGGPETQYF. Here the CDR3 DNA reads TGCAGCGTTCTGGCGGGGGGGCCGGAGACCCAGTACTTC.

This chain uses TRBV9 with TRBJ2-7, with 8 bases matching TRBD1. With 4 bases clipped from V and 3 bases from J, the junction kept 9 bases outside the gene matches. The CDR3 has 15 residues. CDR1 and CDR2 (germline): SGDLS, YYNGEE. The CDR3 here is CASSPRPGGNYEQYF. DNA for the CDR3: TGTGCCAGCAGCCCCCGGCCAGGGGGCAACTACGAGCAGTACTTC.

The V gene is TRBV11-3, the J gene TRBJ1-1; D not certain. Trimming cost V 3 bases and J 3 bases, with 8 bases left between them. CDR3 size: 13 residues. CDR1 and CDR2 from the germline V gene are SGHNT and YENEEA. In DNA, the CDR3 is TGTGCCAGCAGCTTGAGGGAGGACACTGAAGCTTTCTTT. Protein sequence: CASSLREDTEAFF.

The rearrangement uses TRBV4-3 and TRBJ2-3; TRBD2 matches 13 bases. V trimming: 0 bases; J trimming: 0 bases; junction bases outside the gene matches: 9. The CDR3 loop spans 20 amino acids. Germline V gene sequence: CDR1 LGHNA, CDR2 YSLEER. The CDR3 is CASSQDMRLAGGPSTDTQYF. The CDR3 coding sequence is TGCGCCAGCAGCCAAGATATGAGACTAGCGGGGGGCCCTAGCACAGATACGCAGTATTTT.

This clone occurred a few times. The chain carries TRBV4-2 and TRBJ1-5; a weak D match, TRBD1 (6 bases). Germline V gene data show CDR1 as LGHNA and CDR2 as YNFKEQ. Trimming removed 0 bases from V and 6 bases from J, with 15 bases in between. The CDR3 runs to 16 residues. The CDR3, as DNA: TGTGCCAGCAGCCAAGATGGCGGCAGGGGCATTCAGCCCCAGCATTTT. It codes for CASSQDGGRGIQPQHF.

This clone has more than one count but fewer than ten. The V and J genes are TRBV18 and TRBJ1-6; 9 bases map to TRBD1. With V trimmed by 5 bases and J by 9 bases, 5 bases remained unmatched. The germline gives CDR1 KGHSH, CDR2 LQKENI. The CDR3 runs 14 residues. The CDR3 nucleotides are TGTGCCAGCTCAATAGGGACAGGGTCTTCACCCCTCCACTTT. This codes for CASSIGTGSSPLHF.

CDR3 in DNA: TGTGCCTGGAGTGAAACTCGGGGGACCCAGTACTTC. It specifies CAWSETRGTQYF. The gene calls are TRBV30 and TRBJ2-5, with D perhaps matching TRBD2 (5 bases). This CDR3 has 12 amino acids. V lost 1 base and J 7 bases, leaving 10 bases between the germline ends. Looked up from germline, CDR1 is GTSNPN and CDR2 is SVGIG (reference sequence).